This TCR beta chain came from a study of T cells in Graves' hyperthyroidism and ophthalmopathy. About the study: Peripheral blood sampling occurred at initial diagnosis, before any treatment.

The length of the CDR3 is 15 residues. Germline lookup yields CDR1 DFQATT and CDR2 SNEGSKA (reference sequence). Trimming took 6 bases from V and 2 from J, leaving 18 bases between them. TCR beta CDR3 regions were amplified from RNA. Researchers ran a first-round RT-PCR on the TCR CDR3 using the HTBI primer set. TCRdb reanalysed the multiplex PCR reads using MiXCR and keeps one entry per CDR3 protein. The repertoire includes 490,000 or so distinct CDR3 sequences, roughly 22% of them detected once, and less than 65% sits in the top ten. Study results and limitations: Ophthalmopathy was told apart from stable hyperthyroidism by a 13 V-J model. Most expanded thyroid clonotypes above 0.001 recurred in blood. Before onset, ophthalmopathy was predicted by the model a median around 6 months earlier.

A note on this clonotype: Its specificity is unknown.

The TCR sequence derives from a woman between 65 and 79 years old with Graves' ophthalmopathy. Sequencing input: blood. J is TRBJ2-3 and V is TRBV20-1; D may be TRBD1 or TRBD2 (5 bases each). The CDR3 DNA reads as TGCAGTGCCAACGATAGGGGACGAACCACAGATACGCAGTATTTT. This translates into CSANDRGRTTDTQYF.